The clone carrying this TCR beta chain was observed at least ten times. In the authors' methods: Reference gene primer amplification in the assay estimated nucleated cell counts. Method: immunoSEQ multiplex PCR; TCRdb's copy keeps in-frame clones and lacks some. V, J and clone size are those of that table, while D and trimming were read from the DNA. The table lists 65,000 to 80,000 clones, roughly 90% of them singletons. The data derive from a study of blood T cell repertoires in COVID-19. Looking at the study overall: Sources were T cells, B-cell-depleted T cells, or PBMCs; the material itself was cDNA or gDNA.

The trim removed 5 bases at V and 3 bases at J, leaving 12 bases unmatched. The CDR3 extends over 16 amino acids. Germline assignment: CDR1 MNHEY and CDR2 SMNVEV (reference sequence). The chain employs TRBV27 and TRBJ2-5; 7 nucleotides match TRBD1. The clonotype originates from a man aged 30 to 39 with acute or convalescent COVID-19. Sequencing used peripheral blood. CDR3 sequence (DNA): TGTGCCAGCAGTGCTAAAACAGGGGATTTGAAAGAGACCCAGTACTTC. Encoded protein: CASSAKTGDLKETQYF.